This T cell receptor (beta chain) was documented in a study of blood T cell repertoires in COVID-19. For the study at large: Specimens from acute and convalescent COVID-19 originated in the United States, Italy and Spain. PBMCs, B-cell-depleted T cells, or T cells provided the cDNA or gDNA that made up the material.

The CDR3 totals 14 residues. V gave up 2 bases and J gave up 1 base, with 5 bases separating them. Germline loops: CDR1 SGHNT, CDR2 YENEEA. Methods used by the authors: Reference gene primer amplification yielded estimated nucleated cell counts. Produced via immunoSEQ multiplex PCR; TCRdb's table is partial and in-frame only. That table is the source of V, J and clone size, and D and trimming were worked out from the DNA. The sample holds around 140,000 clones, more than 80% seen once. The sample taken for sequencing was peripheral blood. This TCR came from a man between 18 and 35 years old with COVID-19, enrolled during active disease. This chain connects TRBV11-3 to TRBJ2-2; tentative D call: TRBD1 (5 bases). The CDR3: CASSLQGNTGELFF. As DNA, the CDR3 is TGTGCCAGCAGCTTACAGGGGAACACCGGGGAGCTGTTTTTT.